These 19 T cell receptor beta chains originate from one sample sequenced in a study of vaccination and CD4 T cells after COVID-19. Described treatment: roughly 11-day PBMC culture with coronavirus spike peptide pools or control peptides (ViraFEST assay). No antigen has been assigned to these receptors. CD4+ T cells that had been cultured provided DNA sequenced with the Oncomine TCR Beta short-read assay. Each CDR3 protein gets one entry after TCRdb re-called the PCR reads with MiXCR. The table records over 11,000 distinct CDR3 sequences, 20% to 25% of them present only once. The starting material was CD4+ T cells from blood, cultured in vitro, obtained after SARS-CoV-2 vaccination. Every receptor here comes from a human donor who had recovered from COVID-19.

CDR3 in amino acids: CASSPSQVPMEADTQYF. The DNA of the CDR3 is TGTGCCAGCAGCCCGAGTCAGGTGCCAATGGAGGCAGATACGCAGTATTTT. The chain employs TRBV9 and TRBJ2-3; tentative D call: TRBD2 (5 bases). This CDR3 is 17 amino acids long. V dropped 4 bases and J dropped 4 bases, with 22 bases sitting between them. The V gene's germline CDR1 is SGDLS and CDR2 YYNGEE. Full variable domain (missing parts from reference TRBV9 and TRBJ2-3): DSGVTQTPKHLITATGQRVTLRCSPRSGDLSVYWYQQSLDQGLQFLIQYYNGEERAKGNILERFSAQQFPDLHSELNLSSLELGDSALYFCASSPSQVPMEADTQYFGPGTRLTVL.

CDR3 region: CATEEGLAGGRPGANVLTF. In nucleotides, the CDR3 is TGTGCCACCGAGGAGGGGCTAGCGGGAGGACGGCCTGGGGCCAACGTCCTGACTTTC. The chain recombines TRBV2 with TRBJ2-6; 11 bases agree with TRBD2. The CDR3 has 19 residues. CDR1 and CDR2 (germline): SNHLY, FYNNEI. After removal of 10 bases from V and 2 bases from J, the junction contained 16 bases not matched to a gene.

This clonotype was picked up a small number of times. This chain uses TRBV20-1 with TRBJ2-7, with 9 bases identical to TRBD1. The germline V gene encodes CDR1 DFQATT and CDR2 SNEGSKA (reference sequence). The CDR3 length is 15 residues. Germline trimming cut 3 bases from V and 3 bases from J; bases unmatched to any gene: 9. The DNA for the CDR3 is TGCAGTGCTAGGGATGAGACGACAGGGGGCTACGAGCAGTACTTC. It yields the protein CSARDETTGGYEQYF.

The rearrangement uses TRBV19 and TRBJ2-2; either TRBD1 or TRBD2 may fit D (5 bases each). The length of the CDR3 is 14 residues. In germline, CDR1 is LNHDA, CDR2 SQIVND (reference sequence). The ends were cut back, 7 bases at V and 0 bases at J, with 9 bases in the middle. For the CDR3, the DNA is TGTGCCAGTAAGAAGGGACCGAACACCGGGGAGCTGTTTTTT. Its translation: CASKKGPNTGELFF.

This clonotype was counted only a few times. The chain joins TRBV29-1 to TRBJ2-3, with TRBD2 identical over 14 bases. The CDR3 loop spans 16 amino acids. CDR1 and CDR2 from the germline V gene are SQVTM and ANQGSEA. V shed 4 bases and J 4 bases; nucleotides not matched to a gene: 7. CDR3 loop: CSVGNGLAGGPDTQYF. The CDR3 nucleotides are TGCAGCGTTGGAAACGGACTAGCGGGAGGACCAGATACGCAGTATTTT.

This clonotype was observed a few times. V usage is TRBV28 and J usage is TRBJ1-1; TRBD1 is a possible D gene (5 bases). V lost 6 bases to trimming and J lost 1 base, with 18 bases between them. Germline assignment: CDR1 MDHEN and CDR2 SYDVKM. The CDR3 length is 16 residues. This CDR3 reads CASRRGGATGNTEAFF. The CDR3, as DNA: TGTGCCAGCAGGAGGGGCGGGGCAACAGGGAACACTGAAGCTTTCTTT.

This chain uses TRBV28 with TRBJ1-1; D is perhaps TRBD1 (5 bases). This CDR3 has 14 amino acids. V was clipped by 8 bases and J by 4 bases, with 17 bases between them. The germline V gene has CDR1 MDHEN and CDR2 SYDVKM. CDR3 in amino acids: CASPGWGRSTEAFF. The DNA of the CDR3 is TGTGCCAGCCCCGGGTGGGGCCGAAGCACTGAAGCTTTCTTT.

This sequence joins TRBV18 and TRBJ2-7, with D uncertain. Trimming stripped 6 bases from V and 1 base from J, with 10 bases between. The germline V gene encodes CDR1 KGHSH and CDR2 LQKENI. This CDR3 comprises 13 residues. CDR3 sequence reads: CASSLFVSYEQYF. In DNA, the CDR3 is TGTGCCAGCTCTTTGTTTGTATCCTACGAGCAGTACTTC.

This clonotype was counted a few times. The V and J genes are TRBV12-3 or TRBV12-4 and TRBJ2-7; the D is unclear. This CDR3 spans 13 amino acids. Trimming left V 4 bases short and J 1 base short, with 8 bases between. CDR3: CASSSYRSYEQYF. CDR3 coding DNA: TGTGCCAGCAGTTCGTATAGGTCCTACGAGCAGTACTTC.

By share, this clonotype ranks as medium-sized. The chain has TRBV20-1 and TRBJ1-6; D possibly corresponds to TRBD1 (5 bases). CDR3 length equals 14 residues. The V gene's germline CDR1 is DFQATT and CDR2 SNEGSKA (reference sequence). With 3 bases removed from V and 6 bases from J, the gap between germline ends came to 12 bases. CDR3: CSASRQLLNSPLHF. The DNA for the CDR3 is TGCAGTGCTAGCAGACAGCTTCTTAATTCACCCCTCCACTTT.

V gene TRBV4-3 combines with J gene TRBJ1-5; D is possibly TRBD1 (5 bases). This CDR3 is built from 16 residues. Germline V gene data show CDR1 as LGHNA and CDR2 as YSLEER. V shed 1 base and J shed 2 bases, with 12 bases lying between them. In DNA form, the CDR3 reads TGCGCCAGCAGCCAAGGGGGGGGGAGAGGCAATCAGCCCCAGCATTTT. Amino acids: CASSQGGGRGNQPQHF.

The rearrangement joins TRBV11-2 to TRBJ1-1, with D tentatively TRBD1 (5 bases). The CDR3 has 15 amino acids. V lost 1 base and J 3 bases, leaving 12 bases between the germline ends. Looked up from germline, CDR1 is SGHAT and CDR2 is FQNNGV. The CDR3 sequence: CASSLGSAGDTEAFF. DNA of the CDR3: TGTGCCAGCAGCTTAGGTAGTGCGGGGGACACTGAAGCTTTCTTT.

This clonotype was observed a handful of times. This chain uses TRBV11-1 with TRBJ2-7; TRBD1 is a possible D gene (6 bases). Germline V gene data show CDR1 as SGHAT and CDR2 as FQDESV (reference sequence). V gave up 3 bases and J gave up 2 bases, with 14 bases separating them. CDR3 length: 15 amino acids. The CDR3 region is CASSLMGARAYEQYF. DNA of the CDR3: TGTGCCAGCAGCTTGATGGGGGCTAGAGCCTACGAGCAGTACTTC.

This clonotype was seen a few times. This rearrangement joins TRBV20-1 to TRBJ1-5; D remains ambiguous. CDR3 length: 14 amino acids. With 2 bases removed from V and 6 bases from J, the gap between germline ends came to 14 bases. Per germline, CDR1 DFQATT and CDR2 SNEGSKA (reference sequence). The CDR3 loop reads CSARPSERIQPQHF. DNA of the CDR3: TGCAGTGCTAGACCCTCAGAAAGGATTCAGCCCCAGCATTTT.

The chain couples TRBV7-8 to TRBJ2-7, with a weak D call TRBD2 (6 bases). With 5 bases removed from V and 1 base from J, the gap between germline ends came to 21 bases. CDR3 size: 17 residues. Germline-derived CDR1 and CDR2 are SGHVS and FQNEAQ. CDR3 in amino acids: CASSARTRSGLSYEQYF. The CDR3 coding sequence is TGTGCCAGCAGCGCCCGGACTCGGAGCGGACTATCCTACGAGCAGTACTTC.

This chain joins TRBV6-2 or TRBV6-3 and TRBJ1-6; D perhaps matches TRBD1 (5 bases). The CDR3 is 20 amino acids. V shed 6 bases and J shed 6 bases, with 30 bases lying between them. Looked up from germline, CDR1 is MNHEY and CDR2 is SVGEGT. The CDR3 sequence: CASRDYSTAGTPFGNSPLHF. CDR3 coding DNA: TGTGCCAGCAGGGACTACTCGACAGCCGGGACGCCTTTTGGTAATTCACCCCTCCACTTT.

V usage is TRBV6-1 and J usage is TRBJ2-2, with D unresolved. This CDR3 has 13 residues. Germline CDR1 reads MNHNS; CDR2 reads SASEGT. V lost 5 bases and J 1 base, leaving 5 bases between the germline ends. Here the CDR3 reads CASSPGNTGELFF. CDR3 sequence (DNA): TGTGCCAGCAGTCCGGGGAACACCGGGGAGCTGTTTTTT.

The chain carries TRBV28 and TRBJ2-7; D is unclear. This CDR3 is built from 17 residues. Germline V gives CDR1 MDHEN, CDR2 SYDVKM. Trimming pared 2 bases from V and 0 bases from J, leaving 17 bases between. In DNA, the CDR3 is TGTGCCAGCAGTTTAGGGCTCAAAGCCACCGCCTCCTACGAGCAGTACTTC. Translation gives CASSLGLKATASYEQYF.

CDR3 loop: CASRASGRAYEQYF. The CDR3 region has the DNA TGTGCCAGCAGAGCCAGCGGGAGGGCCTACGAGCAGTACTTC. The rearrangement uses TRBV12-3 or TRBV12-4 and TRBJ2-7; 10 bases are a match to TRBD2. The CDR3 consists of 14 residues. V trimming: 6 bases; J trimming: 2 bases; junction bases outside the gene matches: 4.